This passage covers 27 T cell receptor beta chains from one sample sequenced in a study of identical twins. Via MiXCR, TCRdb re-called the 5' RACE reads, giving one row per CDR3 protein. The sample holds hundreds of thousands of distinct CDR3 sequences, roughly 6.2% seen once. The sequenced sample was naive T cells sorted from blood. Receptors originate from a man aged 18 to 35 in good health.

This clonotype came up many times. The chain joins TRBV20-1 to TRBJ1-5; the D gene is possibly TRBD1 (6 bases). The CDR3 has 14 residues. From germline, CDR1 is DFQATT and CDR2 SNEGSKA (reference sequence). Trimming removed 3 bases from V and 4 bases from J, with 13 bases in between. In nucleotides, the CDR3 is TGCAGTGCTAGCTTGAGGGGGGTTAATCAGCCCCAGCATTTT. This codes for CSASLRGVNQPQHF.

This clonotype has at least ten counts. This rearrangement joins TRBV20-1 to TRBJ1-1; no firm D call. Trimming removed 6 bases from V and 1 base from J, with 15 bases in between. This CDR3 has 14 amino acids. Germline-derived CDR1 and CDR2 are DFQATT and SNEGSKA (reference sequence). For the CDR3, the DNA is TGCAGTGCCCCGCCCCTGGCGAGGAACACTGAAGCTTTCTTT. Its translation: CSAPPLARNTEAFF.

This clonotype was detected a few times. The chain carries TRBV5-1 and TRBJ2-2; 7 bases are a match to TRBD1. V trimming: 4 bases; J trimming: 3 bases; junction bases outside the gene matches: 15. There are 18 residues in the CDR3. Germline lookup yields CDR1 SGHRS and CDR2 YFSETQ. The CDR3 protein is CASSLGQELYMYTGELFF. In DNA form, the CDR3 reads TGCGCCAGCAGCCTTGGACAGGAGCTTTATATGTACACCGGGGAGCTGTTTTTT.

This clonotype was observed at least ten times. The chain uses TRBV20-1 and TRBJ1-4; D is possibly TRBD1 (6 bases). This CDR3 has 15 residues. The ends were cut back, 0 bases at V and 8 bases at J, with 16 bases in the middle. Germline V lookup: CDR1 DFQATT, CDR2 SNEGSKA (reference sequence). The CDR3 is CSARDQTGGREKLFF. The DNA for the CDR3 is TGCAGTGCTAGAGATCAGACAGGAGGACGAGAAAAACTGTTTTTT.

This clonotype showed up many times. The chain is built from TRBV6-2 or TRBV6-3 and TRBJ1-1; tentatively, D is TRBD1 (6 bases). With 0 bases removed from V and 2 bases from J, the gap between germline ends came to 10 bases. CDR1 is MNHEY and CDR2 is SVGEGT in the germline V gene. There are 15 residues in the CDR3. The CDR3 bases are TGTGCCAGCAGTTACTCGACAGGACCTAACACTGAAGCTTTCTTT. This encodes CASSYSTGPNTEAFF.

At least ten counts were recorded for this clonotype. CDR3 region: CAISEDTGELFF. The CDR3 DNA sequence: TGTGCCATCAGTGAGGACACCGGGGAGCTGTTTTTT. The J gene is TRBJ2-2, the V gene TRBV10-3; D ambiguous. Germline CDR1 is ENHRY and CDR2 is SYGVKD. This CDR3 comprises 12 residues. Deletions cut 2 bases from V and 3 bases from J, with 1 base between.

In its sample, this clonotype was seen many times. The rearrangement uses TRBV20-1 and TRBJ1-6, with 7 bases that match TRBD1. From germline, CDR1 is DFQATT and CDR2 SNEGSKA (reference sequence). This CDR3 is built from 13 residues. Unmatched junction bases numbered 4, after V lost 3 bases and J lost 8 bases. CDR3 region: CSARTGRDSPLHF. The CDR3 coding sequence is TGCAGTGCTAGGACAGGGAGGGATTCACCCCTCCACTTT.

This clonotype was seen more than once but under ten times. In nucleotides, the CDR3 is TGCGCCAGCAGCCGACGGGACAGGGCCACTTTCAACGAGCAGTACTTC. Its translation is CASSRRDRATFNEQYF. This sequence joins TRBV5-1 and TRBJ2-7; 9 positions match TRBD1. Germline-derived CDR1 and CDR2 are SGHRS and YFSETQ. V shed 4 bases, J shed 5 bases, and the junction held 13 bases outside the gene matches. The CDR3 contains 16 residues.

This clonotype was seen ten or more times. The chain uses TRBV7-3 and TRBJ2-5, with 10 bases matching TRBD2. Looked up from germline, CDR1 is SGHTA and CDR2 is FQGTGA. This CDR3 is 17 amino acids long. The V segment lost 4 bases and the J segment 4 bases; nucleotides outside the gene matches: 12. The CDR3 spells CASSSLPGLAGVETQYF. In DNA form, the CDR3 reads TGTGCCAGCAGCTCCCTCCCCGGGCTAGCGGGAGTAGAGACCCAGTACTTC.

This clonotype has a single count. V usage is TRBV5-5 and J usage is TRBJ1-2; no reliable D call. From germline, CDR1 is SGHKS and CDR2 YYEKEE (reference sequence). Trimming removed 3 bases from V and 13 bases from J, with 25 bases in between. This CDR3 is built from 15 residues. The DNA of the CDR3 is TGTGCCAGCAGCTCCCAGACGGAGACTGATAAACGGTGCACCTTC. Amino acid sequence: CASSSQTETDKRCTF.

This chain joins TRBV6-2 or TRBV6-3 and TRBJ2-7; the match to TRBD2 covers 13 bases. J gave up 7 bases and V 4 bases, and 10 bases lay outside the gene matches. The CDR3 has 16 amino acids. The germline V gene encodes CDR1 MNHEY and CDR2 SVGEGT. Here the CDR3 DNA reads TGTGCCAGCAGTTCGATCGGACTAGCGGGAGTAGGTGAGCAGTACTTC. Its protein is CASSSIGLAGVGEQYF.

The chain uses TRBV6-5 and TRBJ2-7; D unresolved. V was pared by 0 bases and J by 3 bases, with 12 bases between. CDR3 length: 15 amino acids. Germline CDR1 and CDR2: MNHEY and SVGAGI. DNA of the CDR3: TGTGCCAGCAGTTACTCTATGGCAACAAGCTACGAGCAGTACGTC. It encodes CASSYSMATSYEQYV.

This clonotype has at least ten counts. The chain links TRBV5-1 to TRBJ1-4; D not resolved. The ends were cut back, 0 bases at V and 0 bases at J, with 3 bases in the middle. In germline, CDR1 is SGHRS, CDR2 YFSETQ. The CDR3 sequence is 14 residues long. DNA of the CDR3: TGCGCCAGCAGCTTGGGGACAACTAATGAAAAACTGTTTTTT. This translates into CASSLGTTNEKLFF.

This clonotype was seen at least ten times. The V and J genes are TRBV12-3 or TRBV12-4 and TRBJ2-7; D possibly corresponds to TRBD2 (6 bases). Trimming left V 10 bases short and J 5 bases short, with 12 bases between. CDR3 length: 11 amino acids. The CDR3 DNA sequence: TGTGCCACCTGCAGGGAGGACGAGCAGTACGTC. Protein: CATCREDEQYV.

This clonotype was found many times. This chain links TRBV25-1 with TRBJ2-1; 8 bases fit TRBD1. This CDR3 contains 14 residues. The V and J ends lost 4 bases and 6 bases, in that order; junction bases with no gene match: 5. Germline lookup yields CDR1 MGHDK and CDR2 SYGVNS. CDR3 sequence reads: CASSAQGAINEQFF. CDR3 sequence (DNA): TGTGCCAGCAGTGCCCAGGGGGCTATCAATGAGCAGTTCTTC.

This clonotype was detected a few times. CDR3: CASSPLDRTRYNEQFF. CDR3 coding DNA: TGTGCCAGCAGCCCCCTGGACAGGACCCGATACAATGAGCAGTTCTTC. The gene calls are TRBV3-1 and TRBJ2-1; TRBD1 matches at 7 bases. The V segment lost 4 bases and the J segment 4 bases; nucleotides outside the gene matches: 10. The germline CDR1 and CDR2 sequences are LGHDT and YNNKEL (reference sequence). The CDR3 runs to 16 residues.

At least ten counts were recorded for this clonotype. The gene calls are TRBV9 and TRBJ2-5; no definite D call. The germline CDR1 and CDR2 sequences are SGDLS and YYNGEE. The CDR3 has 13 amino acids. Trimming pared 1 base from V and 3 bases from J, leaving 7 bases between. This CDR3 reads CASSVLAEETQYF. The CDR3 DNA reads TGTGCCAGCAGCGTACTTGCGGAAGAGACCCAGTACTTC.

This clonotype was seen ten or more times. The CDR3 protein is CSVEDPGQGAEYGYTF. The CDR3 region has the DNA TGCAGCGTTGAAGATCCCGGACAGGGGGCGGAATATGGCTACACCTTC. The V gene is TRBV29-1, the J gene TRBJ1-2; 11 nucleotides agree with TRBD1. Germline lookup yields CDR1 SQVTM and CDR2 ANQGSEA. There are 16 residues in the CDR3. Losses at the gene ends were 0 bases for V and 5 bases for J; bases not matched to a gene: 8.

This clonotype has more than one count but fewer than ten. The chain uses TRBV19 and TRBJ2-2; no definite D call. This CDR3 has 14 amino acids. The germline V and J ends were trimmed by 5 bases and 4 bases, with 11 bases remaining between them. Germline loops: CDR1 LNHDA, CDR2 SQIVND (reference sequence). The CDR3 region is CASSPRVFTGELFF. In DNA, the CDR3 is TGTGCCAGTAGTCCAAGGGTCTTCACCGGGGAGCTGTTTTTT.

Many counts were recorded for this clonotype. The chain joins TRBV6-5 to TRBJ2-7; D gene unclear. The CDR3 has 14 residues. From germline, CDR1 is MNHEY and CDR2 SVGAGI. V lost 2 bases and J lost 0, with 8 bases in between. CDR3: CASSYKQFSYEQYV. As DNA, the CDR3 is TGTGCCAGCAGTTACAAACAGTTCTCCTACGAGCAGTACGTC.

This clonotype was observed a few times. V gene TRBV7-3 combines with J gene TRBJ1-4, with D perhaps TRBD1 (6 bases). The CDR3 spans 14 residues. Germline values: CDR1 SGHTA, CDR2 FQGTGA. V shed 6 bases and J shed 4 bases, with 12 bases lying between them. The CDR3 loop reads CASRRGARNEKLFF. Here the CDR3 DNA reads TGTGCCAGCAGACGGGGGGCGCGTAATGAAAAACTGTTTTTT. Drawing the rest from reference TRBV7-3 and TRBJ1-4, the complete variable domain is GAGVSQTPSNKVTEKGKYVELRCDPISGHTALYWYRQSLGQGPEFLIYFQGTGAADDSGLPNDRFFAVRPEGSVSTLKIQRTERGDSAVYLCASRRGARNEKLFFGSGTQLSVL.

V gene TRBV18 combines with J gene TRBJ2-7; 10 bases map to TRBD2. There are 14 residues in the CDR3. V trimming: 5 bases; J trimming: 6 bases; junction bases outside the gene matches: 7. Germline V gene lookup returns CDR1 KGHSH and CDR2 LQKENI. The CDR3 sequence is CASSSSASGSEQYV. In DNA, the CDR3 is TGTGCCAGCTCATCATCGGCTAGCGGGAGCGAGCAGTACGTC.

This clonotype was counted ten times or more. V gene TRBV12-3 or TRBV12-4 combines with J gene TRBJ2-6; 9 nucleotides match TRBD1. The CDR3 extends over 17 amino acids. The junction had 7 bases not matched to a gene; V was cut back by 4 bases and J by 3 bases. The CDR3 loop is CASSSPGTGFGANVLTF. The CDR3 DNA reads TGTGCCAGCAGTTCTCCCGGGACAGGGTTTGGGGCCAACGTCCTGACTTTC.

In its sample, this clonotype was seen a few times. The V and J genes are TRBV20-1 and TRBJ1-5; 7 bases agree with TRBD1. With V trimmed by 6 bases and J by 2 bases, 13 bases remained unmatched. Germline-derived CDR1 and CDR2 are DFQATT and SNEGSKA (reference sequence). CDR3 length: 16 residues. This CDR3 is CSAPGQPSRGNQPQHF. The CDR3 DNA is TGCAGTGCGCCGGGACAGCCTAGTAGGGGCAATCAGCCCCAGCATTTT.

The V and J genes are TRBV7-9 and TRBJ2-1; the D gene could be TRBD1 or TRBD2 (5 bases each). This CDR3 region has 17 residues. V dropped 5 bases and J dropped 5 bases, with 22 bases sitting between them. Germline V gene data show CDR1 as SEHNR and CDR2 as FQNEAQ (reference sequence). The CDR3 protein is CASSLNWAGLGDNEQFF. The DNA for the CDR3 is TGTGCCAGCAGCCTGAATTGGGCAGGACTGGGGGACAATGAGCAGTTCTTC. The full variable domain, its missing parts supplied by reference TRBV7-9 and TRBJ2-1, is DTGVSQNPRHKITKRGQNVTFRCDPISEHNRLYWYRQTLGQGPEFLTYFQNEAQLEKSRLLSDRFSAERPKGSFSTLEIQRTEQGDSAMYLCASSLNWAGLGDNEQFFGPGTRLTVL.

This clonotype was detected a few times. CDR3 bases: TGTGCCAGCAGCCAACCCTACCAGAGGAGTGGGAGGGCTAGGAGTAGGGACACCGGGGAGCTGTTTTTT. Protein sequence: CASSQPYQRSGRARSRDTGELFF. The chain has TRBV4-2 and TRBJ2-2; the match to TRBD2 covers 7 bases. Trimming cost V 2 bases and J 3 bases; bases outside gene matches: 27. The CDR3 is made up of 23 amino acids. CDR1 and CDR2 from the germline V gene are LGHNA and YNFKEQ.

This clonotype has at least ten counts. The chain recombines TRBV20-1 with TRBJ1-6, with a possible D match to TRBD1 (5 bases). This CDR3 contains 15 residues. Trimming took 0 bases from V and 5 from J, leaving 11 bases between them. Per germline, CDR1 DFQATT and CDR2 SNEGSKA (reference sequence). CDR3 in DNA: TGCAGTGCTAGAGATGGGGGACTGAATAATTCACCCCTCCACTTT. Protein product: CSARDGGLNNSPLHF.